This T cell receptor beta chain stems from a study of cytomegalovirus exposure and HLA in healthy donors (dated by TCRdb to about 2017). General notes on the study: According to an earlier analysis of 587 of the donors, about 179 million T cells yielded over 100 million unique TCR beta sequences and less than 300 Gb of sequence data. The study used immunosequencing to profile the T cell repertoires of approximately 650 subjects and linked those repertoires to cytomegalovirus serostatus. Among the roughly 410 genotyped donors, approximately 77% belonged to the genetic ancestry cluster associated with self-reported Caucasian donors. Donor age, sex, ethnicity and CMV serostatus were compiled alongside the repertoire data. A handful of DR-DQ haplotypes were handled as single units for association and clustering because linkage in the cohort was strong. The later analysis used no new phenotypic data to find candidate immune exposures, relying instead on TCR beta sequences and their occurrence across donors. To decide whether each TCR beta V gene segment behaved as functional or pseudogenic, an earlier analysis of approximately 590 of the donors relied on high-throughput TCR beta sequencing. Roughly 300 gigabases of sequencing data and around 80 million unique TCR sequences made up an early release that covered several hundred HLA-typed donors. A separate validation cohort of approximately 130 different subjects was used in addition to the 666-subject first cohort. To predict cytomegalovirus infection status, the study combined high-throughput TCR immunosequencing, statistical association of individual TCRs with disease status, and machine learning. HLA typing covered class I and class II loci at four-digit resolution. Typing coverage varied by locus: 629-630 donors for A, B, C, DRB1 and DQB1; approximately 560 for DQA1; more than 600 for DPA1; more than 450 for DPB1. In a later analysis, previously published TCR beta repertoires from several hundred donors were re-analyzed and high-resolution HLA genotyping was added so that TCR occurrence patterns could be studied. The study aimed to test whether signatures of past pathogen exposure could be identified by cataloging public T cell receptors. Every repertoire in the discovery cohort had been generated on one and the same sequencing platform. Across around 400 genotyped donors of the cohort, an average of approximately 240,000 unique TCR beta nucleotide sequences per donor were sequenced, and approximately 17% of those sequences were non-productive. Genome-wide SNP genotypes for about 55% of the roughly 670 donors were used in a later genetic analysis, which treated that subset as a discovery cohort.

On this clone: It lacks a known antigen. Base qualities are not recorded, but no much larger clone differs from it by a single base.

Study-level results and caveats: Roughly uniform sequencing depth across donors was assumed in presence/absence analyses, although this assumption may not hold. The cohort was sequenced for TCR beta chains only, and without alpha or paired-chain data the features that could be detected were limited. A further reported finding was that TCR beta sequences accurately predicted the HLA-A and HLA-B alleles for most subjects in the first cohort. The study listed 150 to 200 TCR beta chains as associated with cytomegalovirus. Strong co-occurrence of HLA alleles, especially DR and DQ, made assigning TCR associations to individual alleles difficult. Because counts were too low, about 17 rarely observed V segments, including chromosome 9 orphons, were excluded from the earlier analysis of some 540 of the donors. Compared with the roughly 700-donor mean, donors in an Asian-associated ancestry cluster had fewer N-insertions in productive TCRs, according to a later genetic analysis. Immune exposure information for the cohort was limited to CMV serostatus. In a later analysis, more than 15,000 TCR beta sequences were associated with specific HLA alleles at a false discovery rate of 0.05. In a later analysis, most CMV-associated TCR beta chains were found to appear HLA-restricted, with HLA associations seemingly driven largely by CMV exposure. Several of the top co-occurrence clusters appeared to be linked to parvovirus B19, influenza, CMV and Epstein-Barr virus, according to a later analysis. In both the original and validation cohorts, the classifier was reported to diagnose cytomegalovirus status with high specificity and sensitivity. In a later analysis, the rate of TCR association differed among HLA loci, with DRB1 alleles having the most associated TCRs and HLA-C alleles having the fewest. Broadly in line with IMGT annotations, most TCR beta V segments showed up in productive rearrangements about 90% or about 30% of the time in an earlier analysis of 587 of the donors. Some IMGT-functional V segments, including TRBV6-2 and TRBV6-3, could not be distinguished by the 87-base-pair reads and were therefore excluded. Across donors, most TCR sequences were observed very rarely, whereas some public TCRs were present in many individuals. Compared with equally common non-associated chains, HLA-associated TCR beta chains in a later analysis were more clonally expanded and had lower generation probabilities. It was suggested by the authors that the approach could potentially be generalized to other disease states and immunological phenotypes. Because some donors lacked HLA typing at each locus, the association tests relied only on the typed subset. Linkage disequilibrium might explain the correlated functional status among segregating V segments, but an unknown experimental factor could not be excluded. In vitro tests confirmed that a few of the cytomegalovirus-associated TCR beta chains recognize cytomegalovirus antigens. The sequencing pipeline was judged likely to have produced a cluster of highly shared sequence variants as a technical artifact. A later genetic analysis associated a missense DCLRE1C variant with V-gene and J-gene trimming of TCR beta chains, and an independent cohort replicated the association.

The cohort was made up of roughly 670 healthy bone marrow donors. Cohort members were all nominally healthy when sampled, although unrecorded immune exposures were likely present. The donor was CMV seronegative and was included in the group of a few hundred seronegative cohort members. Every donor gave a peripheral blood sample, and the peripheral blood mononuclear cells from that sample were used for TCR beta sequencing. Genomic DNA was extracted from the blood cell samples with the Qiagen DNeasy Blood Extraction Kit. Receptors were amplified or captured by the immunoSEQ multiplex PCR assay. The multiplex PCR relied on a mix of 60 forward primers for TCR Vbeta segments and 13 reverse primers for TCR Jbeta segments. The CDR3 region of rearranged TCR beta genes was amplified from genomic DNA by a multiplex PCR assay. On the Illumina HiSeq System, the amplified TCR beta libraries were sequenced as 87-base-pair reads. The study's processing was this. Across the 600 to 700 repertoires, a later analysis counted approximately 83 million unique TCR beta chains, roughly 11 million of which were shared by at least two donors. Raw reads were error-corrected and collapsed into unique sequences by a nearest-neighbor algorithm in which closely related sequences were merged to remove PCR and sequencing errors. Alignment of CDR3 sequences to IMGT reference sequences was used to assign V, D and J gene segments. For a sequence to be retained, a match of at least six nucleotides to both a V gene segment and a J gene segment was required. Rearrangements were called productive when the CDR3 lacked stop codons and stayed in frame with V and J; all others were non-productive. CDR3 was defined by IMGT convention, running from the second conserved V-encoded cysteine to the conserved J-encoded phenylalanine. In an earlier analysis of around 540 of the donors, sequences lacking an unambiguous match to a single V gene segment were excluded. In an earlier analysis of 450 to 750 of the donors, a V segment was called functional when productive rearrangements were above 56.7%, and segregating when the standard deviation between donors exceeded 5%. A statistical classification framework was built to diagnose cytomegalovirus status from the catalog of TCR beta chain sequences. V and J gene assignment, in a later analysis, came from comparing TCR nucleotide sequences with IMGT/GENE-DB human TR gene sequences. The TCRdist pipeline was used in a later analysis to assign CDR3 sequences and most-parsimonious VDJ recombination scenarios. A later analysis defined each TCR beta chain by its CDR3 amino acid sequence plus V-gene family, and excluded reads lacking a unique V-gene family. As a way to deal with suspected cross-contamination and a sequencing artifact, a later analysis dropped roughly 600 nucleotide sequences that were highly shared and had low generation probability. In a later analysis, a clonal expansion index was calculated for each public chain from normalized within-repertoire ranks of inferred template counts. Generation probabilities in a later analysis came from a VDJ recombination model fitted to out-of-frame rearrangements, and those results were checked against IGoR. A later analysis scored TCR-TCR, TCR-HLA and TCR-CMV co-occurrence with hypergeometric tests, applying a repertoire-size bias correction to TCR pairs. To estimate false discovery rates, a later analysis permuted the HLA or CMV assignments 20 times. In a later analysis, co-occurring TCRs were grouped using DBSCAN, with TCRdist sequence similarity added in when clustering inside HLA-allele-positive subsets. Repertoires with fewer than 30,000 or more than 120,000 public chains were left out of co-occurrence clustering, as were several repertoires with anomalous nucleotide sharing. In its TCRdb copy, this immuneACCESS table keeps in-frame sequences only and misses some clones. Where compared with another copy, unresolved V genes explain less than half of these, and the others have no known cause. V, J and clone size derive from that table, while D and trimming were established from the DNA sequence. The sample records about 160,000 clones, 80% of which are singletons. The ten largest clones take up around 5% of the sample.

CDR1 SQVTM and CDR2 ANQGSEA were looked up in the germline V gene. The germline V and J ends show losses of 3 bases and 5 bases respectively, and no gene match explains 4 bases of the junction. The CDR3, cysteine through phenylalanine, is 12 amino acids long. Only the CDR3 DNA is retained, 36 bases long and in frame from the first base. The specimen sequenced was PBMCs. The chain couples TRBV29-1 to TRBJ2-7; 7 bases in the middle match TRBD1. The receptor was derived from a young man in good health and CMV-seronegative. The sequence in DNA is TGCAGCGTTGACCGACAGGGAGACGAGCAGTACTTC. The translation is CSVDRQGDEQYF.